This TCR beta chain was sequenced during a study of CD8 T cells in Susac syndrome. Random hexamers were used to reverse transcribe roughly 0.45 to 1 ug of RNA. TCRdb re-called the immunoSEQ multiplex PCR reads with MiXCR, one entry per CDR3 protein. The data show 70,000 to 85,000 distinct CDR3 sequences, 95% to 96% seen once. The germline V gene has CDR1 SGHTA and CDR2 FQGNSA. The CDR3 runs to 18 residues. V gave up 0 bases and J gave up 4 bases; unmatched junction bases: 10. This clonotype was counted a single time. The sample taken for sequencing was CD8+ T cells from PBMCs. The receptor comes from a human donor with Susac syndrome. The V call is TRBV7-2, the J call TRBJ2-5, with 11 nucleotides matching TRBD2. CDR3 loop: CASSLAGTSGRSIETQYF. CDR3 coding DNA: TGTGCCAGCAGCTTAGCGGGGACTAGCGGCAGATCGATAGAGACCCAGTACTTC.